A single sample is the source of the 5 T cell receptor beta chains below, sequenced in a study of blood T cell repertoires in COVID-19. This table comes from immunoSEQ multiplex PCR, and its TCRdb copy is limited to in-frame clones, with some not included. The profile shows some 100,000 clones, approximately 87% of them singletons. Sequencing was done on a sample of peripheral blood. These receptors originate from a woman between 50 and 59 years old with acute or convalescent COVID-19.

The chain is built from TRBV7-3 and TRBJ2-2; D not resolved. Trimming took 5 bases from V and 5 from J, leaving 12 bases between them. Germline loops: CDR1 SGHTA, CDR2 FQGTGA. The CDR3 spans 14 residues. The CDR3 reads CASSPPAQTGELFF. CDR3 in DNA: TGTGCCAGCAGCCCCCCTGCTCAGACCGGGGAGCTGTTTTTT.

This clone came up once. This rearrangement joins TRBV3-1 (or the pseudogene TRBV3-2) to TRBJ2-6; no clear D. V was cut by 1 base and J by 1 base, with 8 bases left in between. Germline CDR1 LGHDT, CDR2 YNNKEL (reference sequence). The CDR3 contains 16 residues. The CDR3, as DNA: TGTGCCAGCAGCCAAGGGGCAAGGTCTGGGGCCAACGTCCTGACTTTC. It is translated as CASSQGARSGANVLTF.

The V gene is TRBV3-1 (or the pseudogene TRBV3-2), the J gene TRBJ1-2; D possibly corresponds to TRBD1 (6 bases). Germline CDR1 is LGHDT and CDR2 is YNNKEL (reference sequence). Trimming pared 1 base from V and 7 bases from J, leaving 13 bases between. The CDR3 contains 14 residues. The CDR3 sequence is CASSQGSWGLGYTF. In DNA, the CDR3 is TGTGCCAGCAGCCAAGGATCATGGGGGCTTGGCTACACCTTC.

V is TRBV7-2 and J is TRBJ2-3, with 8 bases fitting TRBD1. The CDR3 totals 14 residues. Germline CDR1 and CDR2: SGHTA and FQGNSA. After removal of 8 bases from V and 4 bases from J, the junction contained 8 bases not matched to a gene. The CDR3, as DNA: TGTGCCAGCTGCCGGGACAGGTTTTCAGATACGCAGTATTTT. Protein: CASCRDRFSDTQYF.

The rearrangement uses TRBV19 and TRBJ2-5; D may be TRBD1 (6 bases). Germline V gene data show CDR1 as LNHDA and CDR2 as SQIVND (reference sequence). The germline V and J ends were trimmed by 4 bases and 5 bases, with 17 bases remaining between them. This CDR3 is 15 amino acids long. The CDR3 spells CASSTLAGVGETQYF. CDR3 DNA: TGTGCCAGTAGTACGTTGGCAGGGGTGGGGGAGACCCAGTACTTC.